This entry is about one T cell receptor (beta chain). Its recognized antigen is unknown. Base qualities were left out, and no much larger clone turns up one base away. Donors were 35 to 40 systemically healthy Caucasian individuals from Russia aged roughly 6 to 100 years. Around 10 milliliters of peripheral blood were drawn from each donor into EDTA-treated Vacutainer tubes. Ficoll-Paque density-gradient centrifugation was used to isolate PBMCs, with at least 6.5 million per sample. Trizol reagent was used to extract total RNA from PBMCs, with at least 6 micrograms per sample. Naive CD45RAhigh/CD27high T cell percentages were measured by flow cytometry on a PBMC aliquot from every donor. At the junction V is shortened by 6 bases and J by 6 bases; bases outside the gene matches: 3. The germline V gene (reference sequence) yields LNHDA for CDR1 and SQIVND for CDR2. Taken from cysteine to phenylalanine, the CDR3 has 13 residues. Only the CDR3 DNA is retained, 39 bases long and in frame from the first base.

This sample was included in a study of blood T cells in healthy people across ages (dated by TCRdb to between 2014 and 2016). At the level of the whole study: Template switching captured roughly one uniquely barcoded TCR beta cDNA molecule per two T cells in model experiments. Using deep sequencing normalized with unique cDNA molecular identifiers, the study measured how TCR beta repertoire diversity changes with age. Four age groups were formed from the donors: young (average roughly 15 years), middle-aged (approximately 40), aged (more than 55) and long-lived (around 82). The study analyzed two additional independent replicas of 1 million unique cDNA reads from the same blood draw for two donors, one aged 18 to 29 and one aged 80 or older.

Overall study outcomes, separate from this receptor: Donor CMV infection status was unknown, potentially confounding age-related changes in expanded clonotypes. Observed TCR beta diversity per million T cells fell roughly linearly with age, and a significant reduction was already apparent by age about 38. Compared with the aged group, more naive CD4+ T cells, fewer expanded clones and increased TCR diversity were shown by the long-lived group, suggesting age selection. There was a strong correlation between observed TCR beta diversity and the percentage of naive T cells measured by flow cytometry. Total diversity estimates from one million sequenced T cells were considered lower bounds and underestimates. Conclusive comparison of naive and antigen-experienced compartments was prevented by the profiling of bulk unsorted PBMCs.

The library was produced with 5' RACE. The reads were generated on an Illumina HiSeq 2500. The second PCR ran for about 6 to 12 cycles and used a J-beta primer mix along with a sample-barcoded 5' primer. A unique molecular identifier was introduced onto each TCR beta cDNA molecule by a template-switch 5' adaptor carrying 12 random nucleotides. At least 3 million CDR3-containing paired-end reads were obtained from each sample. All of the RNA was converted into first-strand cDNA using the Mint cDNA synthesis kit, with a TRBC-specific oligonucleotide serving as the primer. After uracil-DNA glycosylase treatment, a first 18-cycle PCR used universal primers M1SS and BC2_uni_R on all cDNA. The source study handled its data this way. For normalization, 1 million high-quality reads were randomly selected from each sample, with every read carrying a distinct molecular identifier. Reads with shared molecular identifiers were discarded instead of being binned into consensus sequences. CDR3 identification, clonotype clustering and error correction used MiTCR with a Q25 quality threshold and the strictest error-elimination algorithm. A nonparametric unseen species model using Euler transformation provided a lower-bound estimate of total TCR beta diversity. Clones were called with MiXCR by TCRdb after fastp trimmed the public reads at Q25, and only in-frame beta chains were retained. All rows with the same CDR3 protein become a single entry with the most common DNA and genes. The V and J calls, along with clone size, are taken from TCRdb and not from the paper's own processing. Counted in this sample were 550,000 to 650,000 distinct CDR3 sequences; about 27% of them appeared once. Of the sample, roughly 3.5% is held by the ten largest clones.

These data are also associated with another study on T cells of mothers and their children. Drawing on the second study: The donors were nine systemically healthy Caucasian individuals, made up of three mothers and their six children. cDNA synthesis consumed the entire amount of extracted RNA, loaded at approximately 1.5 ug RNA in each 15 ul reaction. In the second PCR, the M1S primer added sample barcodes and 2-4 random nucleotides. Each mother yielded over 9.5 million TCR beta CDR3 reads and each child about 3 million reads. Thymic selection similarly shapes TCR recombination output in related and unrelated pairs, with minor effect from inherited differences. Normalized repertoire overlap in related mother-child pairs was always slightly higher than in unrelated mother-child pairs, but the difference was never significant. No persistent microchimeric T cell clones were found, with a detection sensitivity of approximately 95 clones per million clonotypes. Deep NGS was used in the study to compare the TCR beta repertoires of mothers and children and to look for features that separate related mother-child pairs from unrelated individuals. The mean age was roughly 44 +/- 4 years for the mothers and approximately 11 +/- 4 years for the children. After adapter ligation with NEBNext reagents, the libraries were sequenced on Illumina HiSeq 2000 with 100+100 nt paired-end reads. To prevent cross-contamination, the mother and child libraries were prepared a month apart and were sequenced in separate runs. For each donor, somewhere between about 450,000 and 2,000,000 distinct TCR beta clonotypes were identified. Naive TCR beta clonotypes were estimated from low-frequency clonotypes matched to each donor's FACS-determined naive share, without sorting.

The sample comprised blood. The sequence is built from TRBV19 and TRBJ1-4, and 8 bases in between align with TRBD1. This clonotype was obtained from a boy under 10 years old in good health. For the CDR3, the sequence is CASSRGPDEKLFF. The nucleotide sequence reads TGTGCCAGTAGCAGGGGGCCGGATGAAAAACTGTTTTTT.